This T cell receptor (beta chain) derives from a study of T cells in Graves' hyperthyroidism and ophthalmopathy (dated by TCRdb to the late 2010s). About the study as a whole: Peripheral blood samples were taken at initial diagnosis, before any treatment was given. The 75 to 100 discovery patients were randomly split 7:3 into training and test sets. Prospective prediction of ophthalmopathy was tested in an independent validation cohort of approximately 19 hyperthyroidism patients and some 17 patients who later progressed to ophthalmopathy. To identify TCR V-J signatures that set the groups apart, the researchers used a discovery cohort of about a hundred patients, made up of about 44 with Graves' ophthalmopathy and some 56 with stable Graves' hyperthyroidism. Following sampling, methimazole starting at 30 mg daily was given to hyperthyroidism patients, and high-dose intravenous methylprednisolone was given to ophthalmopathy patients. Thyroid tissue and blood T-cell repertoires from roughly six Graves' hyperthyroidism patients were also compared in the study. The paper reports TCR Vbeta CDR3 sequencing of 135 peripheral blood samples: approximately 41 ophthalmopathy, 70 to 85 hyperthyroidism and around 17 progressor patients.

CDR3 length: 14 amino acids, cysteine to phenylalanine. This entry keeps only the CDR3 DNA: 42 bases, framed from base 1. V is cut by 4 bases and J by 3 bases, and the space between the germline ends is 12 bases. As encoded in the germline V gene, CDR1 is SGHNT while CDR2 is YENEEA. Hyperthyroidism patients were newly diagnosed, had a disease duration of under 2 months, and were aged 18 to 65 years. Any patient with an uncontrolled infection, another autoimmune disease, pregnancy or lactation was excluded. Diagnoses were based on clinical symptoms, serum thyroxine and TRAb, thyroid ultrasound and orbital computed tomography. Blood from progressor patients was collected at the time of first diagnosis with hyperthyroidism, before any ophthalmopathy symptoms had appeared. Ficoll-Paque density gradient centrifugation was used to isolate PBMCs from under 11 ml of fresh peripheral blood. Patients classed as progressors first received a Graves' hyperthyroidism diagnosis and then went on to develop ophthalmopathy during follow-up. Total RNA was extracted using Trizol reagent, and RNA quality was assessed on an Agilent 2100 Bioanalyzer.

Amplification of TCR beta CDR3 regions was carried out from RNA transcripts. For the first round of RT-PCR on the TCR CDR3, the HTBI primer set was used together with the Qiagen OneStep RT-PCR kit. Libraries were constructed in a second round of multiplex PCR, after which size selection and purification were performed. Sequencing of the libraries was done on an Illumina HiSeq2000 using paired-end 100 bp reads. Regarding the original processing steps: SOAPnuke was used to process the raw data, throwing out any read that contained adapters or uncalled bases, had a mean Phred below 15, or lacked an exact constant-primer or identifier match. COPE v1.2.5 was used to merge high-quality paired reads, and clonotypes were defined as unique nucleotide sequences. MiTCR v1.1 was used to align clonotypes to the IMGT TRBV, TRBD and TRBJ reference segments. Only V-J combinations with frequency above 0.0001, covering about 99% of repertoires, were analysed. A TCS score was defined as the ratio of F50 (clonal expansion) to E x V (chaos), with BLOSUM62-based TCRdist applied between CDR3 peptides within each V-J. Welch's t-statistics and random forest reduced just over 500 V-J features to roughly 13, which were used in a naive Bayes classifier (R e1071). Using fastp at Q25 and MiXCR, TCRdb reprocessed the public reads and kept productive beta chains. Entries are consolidated by CDR3 protein sequence, retaining the most common genes and DNA. For this entry, the V and J calls and clone size follow TCRdb and not the study's own pipeline. This sample lists fewer than 300,000 distinct CDR3 sequences; under 30% were detected once. Around 30% of the sample goes to the ten largest clones.

Paper-wide results and their limitations: Most expanded thyroid clonotypes (frequency above 0.001) were also found in blood, which suggests that blood repertoires may mirror thyroid immune responses. Sample size was not statistically predetermined, and blinding of investigators to group allocation was not performed. During validation, the model predicted progression to ophthalmopathy a median of around six months ahead of onset, with almost 71% sensitivity and more than 72% specificity. A model built on a 13 V-J signature distinguished ophthalmopathy from stable hyperthyroidism, reaching roughly 88% sensitivity and about 81% specificity in cross-validation and 80%/75% in testing.

This clonotype was recorded at least ten times. This receptor's antigen is unknown. Nothing much larger sits one base from this clone, and base qualities are not available. The TCR was taken from a man aged 40-49 years with Graves' hyperthyroidism that later progressed to Graves' ophthalmopathy. The receptor chain draws on TRBV11-3 and TRBJ1-1; the D gene is possibly TRBD1, with 5 bases matching. Specimen: blood. The nucleotide sequence is TGTGCCAGCAGCTATCTAATGGGGGACACTGAAGCTTTCTTT. Its coded protein is CASSYLMGDTEAFF. With all but the CDR3 taken from the reference TRBV11-3 and TRBJ1-1 genes, the full variable domain is: EAGVVQSPRYKIIEKKQPVAFWCNPISGHNTLYWYLQNLGQGPELLIRYENEEAVDDSQLPKDRFSAERLKGVDSTLKIQPAELGDSAVYLCASSYLMGDTEAFFGQGTRLTVV.